This T cell receptor beta chain was sequenced in a study of blood T cell repertoires in COVID-19. Study as a whole: From the United States, Italy and Spain came samples of acute and convalescent COVID-19.

As originally analysed: Amplification of reference gene primers was used by the study to estimate nucleated cell counts. Assay used: immunoSEQ multiplex PCR; TCRdb lists only in-frame clones, some missing. That table furnishes V, J and clone size, whereas the DNA furnished D and trimming. The sample has about 87,000 clones, about 80% seen once. This TCR derives from a woman aged 50 to 60 with acute or convalescent COVID-19. Sample: peripheral blood.

CDR3 nucleotide sequence: TGTGCCAGCAGCACCTTTTGGCCGGGACAACTCTATGGCTACACCTTC. Protein: CASSTFWPGQLYGYTF. The V call is TRBV21-1, the J call TRBJ1-2; the DNA was not compared with TRBD1, the D call given in the table. TRBV21-1 is given as a pseudogene. There are 16 residues in the CDR3.